Below are 19 T cell receptor beta chains sequenced from a single sample in a study of radiation and T cells in renal cell carcinoma (dated by TCRdb to about 2020). The library was prepared using the immunoSEQ multiplex PCR assay. The source is immuneACCESS, and TCRdb retained only in-frame sequences with V and J called. Part of the clones is not carried over; for the studies checked, unresolved V genes explain less than half of this, and the remainder is unexplained. The sample table contains about 26,000 clones; only one count was recorded for more than 65% of them. Together, the top ten hold about a third of the sample. Read against the paper, the sample's time point label means: blood 2 weeks post-SBRT. The treatment or condition label, read with the paper, signifies: 15 Gy SBRT to primary tumor, nephrectomy 4 weeks later. Sequencing used blood, obtained from a patient whose treatment included radiotherapy and nephrectomy. The receptors were sampled from a man aged 60 to 75 with renal cell carcinoma.

The sample holds a few counts of this clone. This chain joins TRBV10-3 and TRBJ2-3, with D maybe TRBD2 (6 bases). The CDR3 extends over 14 amino acids. Per germline, CDR1 ENHRY and CDR2 SYGVKD. Deletions cut 4 bases from V and 2 bases from J, with 10 bases between. The CDR3 DNA reads TGTGCCATCAGTGTGGGACTCTACACAGATACGCAGTATTTT. It is translated as CAISVGLYTDTQYF.

The chain is built from TRBV30 and TRBJ1-3, with D possibly being TRBD1 (5 bases). From germline, CDR1 is GTSNPN and CDR2 SVGIG (reference sequence). Trimming removed 5 bases at V and 2 bases at J, with 13 bases between. The CDR3 runs 14 residues. The CDR3 DNA is TGTGCCTGGCATAAGGGGATCCCTGGAAACACCATATATTTT. It specifies CAWHKGIPGNTIYF.

This clone was seen just once. This chain connects TRBV11-2 to TRBJ1-6; D unclear. V lost 1 base and J lost 0, with 13 bases in between. Germline V lookup: CDR1 SGHAT, CDR2 FQNNGV. This CDR3 region has 18 residues. In DNA form, the CDR3 reads TGTGCCAGCAGCTTAGGCCGAAGGGCAAGCTCCTATAATTCACCCCTCCACTTT. Amino acid sequence: CASSLGRRASSYNSPLHF.

This clone has just a few counts. The chain combines TRBV29-1 with TRBJ1-1; no clear D. CDR1 is SQVTM, CDR2 ANQGSEA, per germline. Trimming took 0 bases from V and 1 from J, leaving 12 bases between them. The CDR3 has 15 residues. As DNA, the CDR3 is TGCAGCGTTGAAGACAATGGCCGCGCGAACACTGAAGCTTTCTTT. This encodes CSVEDNGRANTEAFF.

The chain couples TRBV10-3 to TRBJ2-7; 12 positions agree with TRBD1. This CDR3 region has 15 residues. Germline V lookup: CDR1 ENHRY, CDR2 SYGVKD. The trim removed 1 base at V and 6 bases at J, leaving 4 bases unmatched. CDR3 residues: CAISELPGQGAEQYF. CDR3 sequence (DNA): TGTGCCATCAGTGAGTTACCGGGACAGGGGGCCGAGCAGTACTTC.

This chain links TRBV7-2 with TRBJ1-2; 8 nucleotides align to TRBD1. The CDR3 consists of 15 residues. CDR1 and CDR2 (germline): SGHTA, FQGNSA. Germline trimming cut 1 base from V and 8 bases from J; bases unmatched to any gene: 9. The CDR3 nucleotides read TGTGCCAGCAGCTTAGTTCCCAGGGGGCCCGACGGCTACACCTTC. It specifies CASSLVPRGPDGYTF.

The chain employs TRBV19 and TRBJ2-3, with 8 bases matching TRBD2. Germline values: CDR1 LNHDA, CDR2 SQIVND (reference sequence). The junction had 7 bases not matched to a gene; V was cut back by 8 bases and J by 6 bases. There are 13 residues in the CDR3. CDR3 sequence (DNA): TGTGCCAGTTGCCAGCGGGAGAGGGATACGCAGTATTTT. Translation gives CASCQRERDTQYF.

This chain joins TRBV7-2 and TRBJ2-7, with 10 bases fitting TRBD1. J gave up 4 bases and V 0 bases, and 3 bases lay outside the gene matches. This CDR3 comprises 15 residues. CDR1 is SGHTA, CDR2 FQGNSA, per germline. The CDR3 nucleotides are TGTGCCAGCAGCTTAGCGGGACAGGGGTTGTACGAGCAGTACTTC. Amino acid sequence: CASSLAGQGLYEQYF.

This clone was picked up a small number of times. The CDR3 region has the DNA TGCGCCAGCAGCCAAGGTCCACCAGATACGCAGTATTTT. Residues: CASSQGPPDTQYF. The genes are TRBV4-3 and TRBJ2-3; D is unresolved. This CDR3 is built from 13 residues. Germline lookup yields CDR1 LGHNA and CDR2 YSLEER. Trimming stripped 1 base from V and 4 bases from J, with 6 bases between.

The genes are TRBV19 and TRBJ2-1, with D perhaps matching TRBD2 (6 bases). CDR1 is LNHDA and CDR2 is SQIVND in the germline V gene (reference sequence). V was trimmed by 2 bases and J by 7 bases, leaving 15 bases between them. The CDR3 sequence is 15 residues long. Here the CDR3 reads CASSIRRESQNEQFF. Written as DNA, the CDR3 is TGTGCCAGTAGTATAAGGAGGGAGTCTCAGAATGAGCAGTTCTTC.

The DNA for the CDR3 is TGTGCCAGCAAAATGTGGGGGAATGAGCAGTTCTTC. It yields the protein CASKMWGNEQFF. This chain connects TRBV6-6 to TRBJ2-1; D tentatively reads TRBD1 or TRBD2 (5 bases each). CDR3 length: 12 residues. Germline CDR1 and CDR2: MNHNY and SVGAGI (reference sequence). V dropped 7 bases and J dropped 7 bases, with 11 bases sitting between them.

This clone has only one observation. The chain joins TRBV2 to TRBJ2-5; a possible D gene is TRBD1 (5 bases). Deletions cut 9 bases from V and 4 bases from J, with 15 bases between. The CDR3 is made up of 13 amino acids. Germline lookup yields CDR1 SNHLY and CDR2 FYNNEI. The CDR3 region has the DNA TGTGCCAGTTCAGTGATAGGGGTAGAGACCCAGTACTTC. It translates to CASSVIGVETQYF.

The rearrangement joins TRBV27 to TRBJ1-2; 7 bases agree with TRBD1. This CDR3 contains 14 residues. The germline V gene encodes CDR1 MNHEY and CDR2 SMNVEV (reference sequence). The ends lost 5 bases at V and 7 bases at J; junction bases unmatched: 10. CDR3: CASSPQGGAGGYTF. The CDR3 coding sequence is TGTGCCAGCAGTCCCCAGGGGGGCGCAGGTGGCTACACCTTC.

The chain uses TRBV6-6 and TRBJ2-7; no reliable D call. The germline V and J ends were trimmed by 8 bases and 2 bases, with 13 bases remaining between them. CDR1 MNHNY and CDR2 SVGAGI come from the germline V gene (reference sequence). The length of the CDR3 is 13 residues. The CDR3 sequence is CASDFGSPYEQYF. The DNA for the CDR3 is TGTGCCAGCGACTTCGGTTCCCCCTACGAGCAGTACTTC.

This clone was detected once. This rearrangement joins TRBV9 to TRBJ2-3; 15 bases map to TRBD2. This CDR3 is 18 amino acids long. The V segment lost 5 bases and the J segment 2 bases; nucleotides outside the gene matches: 9. Germline lookup yields CDR1 SGDLS and CDR2 YYNGEE. The CDR3 bases are TGTGCCAGCAGAGCAAAAGGGACTAGCGGGAGGACCACAGATACGCAGTATTTT. Protein sequence: CASRAKGTSGRTTDTQYF.

The rearrangement uses TRBV5-4 and TRBJ1-5; maybe TRBD1 (5 bases). The CDR3 spans 12 residues. Germline CDR1 SGHNT, CDR2 YYREEE (reference sequence). V was trimmed by 3 bases and J by 7 bases, leaving 8 bases between them. The CDR3 nucleotides read TGTGCCAGCAGCTCCCCAGGGCAGCCCCAGCATTTT. The encoded protein is CASSSPGQPQHF.

For the CDR3, the DNA is TGCGCCAGCAGCCAAGCCGGACTTACGACTAATGAGCAGTTCTTC. Protein sequence: CASSQAGLTTNEQFF. J is TRBJ2-1 and V is TRBV4-3, with D perhaps matching TRBD2 (5 bases). With 1 base removed from V and 7 bases from J, the gap between germline ends came to 14 bases. The germline V gene has CDR1 LGHNA and CDR2 YSLEER. This CDR3 contains 15 residues.

This chain uses TRBV5-5 with TRBJ1-4; no reliable D call. The CDR3 is made up of 16 amino acids. CDR1 SGHKS and CDR2 YYEKEE come from the germline V gene (reference sequence). V was cut by 3 bases and J by 3 bases, with 15 bases left in between. CDR3 in DNA: TGTGCCAGCAGCTCTCAACCGGGGAATGCTAATGAAAAACTGTTTTTT. Protein: CASSSQPGNANEKLFF. The complete variable domain, with remaining parts taken from reference TRBV5-5 and TRBJ1-4, reads DAGVTQSPTHLIKTRGQQVTLRCSPISGHKSVSWYQQVLGQGPQFIFQYYEKEERGRGNFPDRFSARQFPNYSSELNVNALLLGDSALYLCASSSQPGNANEKLFFGSGTQLSVL.

CDR3 region: CASSLVQAPGYEQYF. DNA of the CDR3: TGTGCCAGCAGCTTAGTACAGGCCCCGGGGTACGAGCAGTACTTC. This sequence joins TRBV7-9 and TRBJ2-7; D may be TRBD1 or TRBD2 (5 bases each). The CDR3 totals 15 residues. Germline CDR1 SEHNR, CDR2 FQNEAQ (reference sequence). The V gene lost 1 base and the J gene lost 4 bases, with 14 bases spanning the gap. Full variable domain (missing parts from reference TRBV7-9 and TRBJ2-7): DTGVSQNPRHKITKRGQNVTFRCDPISEHNRLYWYRQTLGQGPEFLTYFQNEAQLEKSRLLSDRFSAERPKGSFSTLEIQRTEQGDSAMYLCASSLVQAPGYEQYFGPGTRLTVT.